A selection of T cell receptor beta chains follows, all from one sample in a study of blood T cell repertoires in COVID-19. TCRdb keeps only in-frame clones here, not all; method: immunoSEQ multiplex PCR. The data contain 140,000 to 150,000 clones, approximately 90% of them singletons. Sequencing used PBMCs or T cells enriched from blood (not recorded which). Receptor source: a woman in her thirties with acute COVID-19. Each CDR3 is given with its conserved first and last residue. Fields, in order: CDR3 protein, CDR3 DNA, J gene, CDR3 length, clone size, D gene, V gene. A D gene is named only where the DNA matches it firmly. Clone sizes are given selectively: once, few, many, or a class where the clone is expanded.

CDR3: CAWKTLAGVYNEQFF
DNA: TGTGCCTGGAAAACTCTAGCGGGGGTTTACAATGAGCAGTTCTTC
J: TRBJ2-1
length: 15
size: -
D: TRBD2
V: TRBV30

CDR3: CSVRTGEVYEQYF
DNA: TGCAGCGTCCGGACAGGGGAAGTCTACGAGCAGTACTTC
J: TRBJ2-7
length: 13
size: -
D: TRBD1
V: TRBV29-1

CDR3: CASSLLGQGWDEQFF
DNA: TGTGCCAGCAGCCTACTGGGACAGGGGTGGGATGAGCAGTTCTTC
J: TRBJ2-1
length: 15
size: -
D: TRBD1
V: TRBV27

CDR3: CASKTTGLNTEAFF
DNA: TGTGCCAGCAAGACCACAGGGCTGAACACTGAAGCTTTCTTT
J: TRBJ1-1
length: 14
size: -
D: -
V: TRBV27

CDR3: CASTFVGGATEAFF
DNA: TGTGCCAGTACCTTTGTCGGCGGCGCCACTGAAGCTTTCTTT
J: TRBJ1-1
length: 14
size: -
D: -
V: TRBV19

CDR3: CASSLEYGAEAFF
DNA: TGTGCCAGCAGCTTAGAGTACGGGGCTGAAGCTTTCTTT
J: TRBJ1-1
length: 13
size: few
D: -
V: TRBV7-2

CDR3: CASSEVRGPGYTF
DNA: TGTGCCAGCAGTGAAGTCAGGGGGCCTGGCTACACCTTC
J: TRBJ1-2
length: 13
size: -
D: TRBD1
V: TRBV6-1

CDR3: CASSIGSAGGETQYF
DNA: TGTGCCAGTAGTATCGGATCGGCGGGAGGGGAGACCCAGTACTTC
J: TRBJ2-5
length: 15
size: -
D: TRBD2
V: TRBV19

CDR3: CATSDGTRDTGELFF
DNA: TGTGCCACCAGTGATGGGACTAGAGACACCGGGGAGCTGTTTTTT
J: TRBJ2-2
length: 15
size: -
D: TRBD2
V: TRBV24-1

CDR3: CASSGSIGTALQAQYF
DNA: TGTGCCAGCAGCGGTAGTATTGGGACTGCCCTGCAGGCCCAGTACTTC
J: TRBJ2-5
length: 16
size: -
D: -
V: TRBV7-9